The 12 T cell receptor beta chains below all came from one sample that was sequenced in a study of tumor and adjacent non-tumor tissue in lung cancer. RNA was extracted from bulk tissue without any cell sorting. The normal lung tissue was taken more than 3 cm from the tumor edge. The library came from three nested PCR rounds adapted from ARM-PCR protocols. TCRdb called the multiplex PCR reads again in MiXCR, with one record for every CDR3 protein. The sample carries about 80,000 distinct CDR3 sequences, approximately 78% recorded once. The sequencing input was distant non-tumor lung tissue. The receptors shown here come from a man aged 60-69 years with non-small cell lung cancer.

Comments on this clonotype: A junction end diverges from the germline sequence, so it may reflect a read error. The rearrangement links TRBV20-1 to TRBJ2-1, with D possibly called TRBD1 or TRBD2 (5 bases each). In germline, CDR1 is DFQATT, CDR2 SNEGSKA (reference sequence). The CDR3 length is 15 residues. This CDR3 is CTAGSAWGSWNEQFF. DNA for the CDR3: TGCACTGCTGGCTCAGCGTGGGGGTCGTGGAATGAGCAGTTCTTC.

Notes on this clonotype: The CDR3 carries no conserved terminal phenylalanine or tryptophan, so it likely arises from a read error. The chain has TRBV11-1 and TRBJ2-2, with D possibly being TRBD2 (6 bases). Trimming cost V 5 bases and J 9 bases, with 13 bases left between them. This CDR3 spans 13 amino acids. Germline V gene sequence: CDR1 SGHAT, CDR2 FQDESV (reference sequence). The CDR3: CASSNGSHRELFL. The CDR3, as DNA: TGTGCCAGCAGCAACGGGAGTCACCGGGAGCTGTTTCTT.

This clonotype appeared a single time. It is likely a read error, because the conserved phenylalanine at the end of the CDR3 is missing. CDR3: CSARDPTGMATGELFY. In DNA, the CDR3 is TGCAGTGCTAGAGACCCGACAGGGATGGCCACCGGGGAGCTGTTTTAT. The V gene is TRBV20-1, the J gene TRBJ2-2; 7 bases agree with TRBD1. This CDR3 has 16 amino acids. Germline assignment: CDR1 DFQATT and CDR2 SNEGSKA (reference sequence). Trimming removed 0 bases from V and 4 bases from J; junction bases left unmatched: 8.

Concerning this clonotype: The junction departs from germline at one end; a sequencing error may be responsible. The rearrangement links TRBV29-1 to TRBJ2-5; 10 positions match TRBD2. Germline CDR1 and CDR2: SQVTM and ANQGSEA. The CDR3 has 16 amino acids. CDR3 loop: CSVEATSGRIQGTQYF. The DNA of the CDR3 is TGCAGCGTTGAAGCGACTAGCGGGCGCATCCAAGGGACCCAGTATTTC. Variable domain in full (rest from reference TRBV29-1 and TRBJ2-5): SAVISQKPSRDICQRGTSLTIQCQVDSQVTMMFWYRQQPGQSLTLIATANQGSEATYESGFVIDKFPISRPNLTFSTLTVSNMSPEDSSIYLCSVEATSGRIQGTQYFGPGTRLLVL.

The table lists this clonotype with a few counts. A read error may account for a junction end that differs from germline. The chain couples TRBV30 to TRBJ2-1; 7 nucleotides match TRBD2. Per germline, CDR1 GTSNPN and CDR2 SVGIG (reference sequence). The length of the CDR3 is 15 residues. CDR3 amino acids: CAWTPSGNSYNEQLF. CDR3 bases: TGTGCCTGGACCCCAAGCGGGAACTCCTACAATGAGCAGTTGTTC. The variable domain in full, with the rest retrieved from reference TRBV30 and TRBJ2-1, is SQTIHQWPATLVQPVGSPLSLECTVEGTSNPNLYWYRQAAGRGLQLLFYSVGIGQISSEVPQNLSASRPQDRQFILSSKKLLLSDSGFYLCAWTPSGNSYNEQLFGPGTRLTVL.

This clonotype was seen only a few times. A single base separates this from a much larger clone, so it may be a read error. This CDR3 reads CASSYRDGTTEVFF. The CDR3, as DNA: TGTGCCAGCAGTTACCGGGACGGAACCACTGAAGTTTTCTTT. The J gene is TRBJ1-1, the V gene TRBV6-5, with a tentative D call TRBD1 (5 bases). Germline V gene lookup returns CDR1 MNHEY and CDR2 SVGAGI. The CDR3 runs to 14 residues.

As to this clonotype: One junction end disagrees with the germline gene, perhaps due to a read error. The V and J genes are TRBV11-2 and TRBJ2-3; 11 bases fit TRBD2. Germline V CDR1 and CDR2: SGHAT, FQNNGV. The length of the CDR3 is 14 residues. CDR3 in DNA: TGTACCAGCAGCTTCCTAGCGGGGGGTGTTCAGCAGTATTTT. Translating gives CTSSFLAGGVQQYF.

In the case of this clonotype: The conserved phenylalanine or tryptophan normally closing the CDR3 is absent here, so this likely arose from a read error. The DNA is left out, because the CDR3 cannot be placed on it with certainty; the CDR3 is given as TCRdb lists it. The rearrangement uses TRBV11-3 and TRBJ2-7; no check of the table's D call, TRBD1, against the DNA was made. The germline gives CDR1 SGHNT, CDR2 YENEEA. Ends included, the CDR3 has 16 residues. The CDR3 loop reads CASSLARGGPTYEHYS.

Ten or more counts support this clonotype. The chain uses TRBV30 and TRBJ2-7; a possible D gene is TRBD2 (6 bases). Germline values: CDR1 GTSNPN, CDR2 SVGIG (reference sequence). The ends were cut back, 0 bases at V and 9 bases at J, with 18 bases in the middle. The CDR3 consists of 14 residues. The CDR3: CAWSVQVGGKAQYF. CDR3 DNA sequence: TGTGCCTGGAGTGTACAGGTCGGGGGAAAGGCGCAGTACTTC.

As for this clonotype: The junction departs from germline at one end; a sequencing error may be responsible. CDR3 region: CSVRDPRQGATGEPFF. DNA for the CDR3: TGCAGTGTTAGAGACCCACGACAGGGGGCCACCGGGGAGCCGTTTTTT. The chain carries TRBV20-1 and TRBJ2-2; 10 nucleotides align to TRBD1. Germline V CDR1 and CDR2: DFQATT, SNEGSKA (reference sequence). The CDR3 runs 16 residues.

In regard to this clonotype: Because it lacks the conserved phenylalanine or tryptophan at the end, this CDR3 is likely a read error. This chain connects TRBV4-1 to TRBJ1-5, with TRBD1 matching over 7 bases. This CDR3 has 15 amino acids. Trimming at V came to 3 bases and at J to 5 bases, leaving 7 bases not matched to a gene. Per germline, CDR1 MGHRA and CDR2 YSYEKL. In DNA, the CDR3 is TGCGCCAGCAGCCAGACAGGGAGTTTCGATCAGCCCCAGCATTTA. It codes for CASSQTGSFDQPQHL.

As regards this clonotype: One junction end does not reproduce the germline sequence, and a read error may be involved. CDR3 residues: CGARTSGGPDTQYF. Written as DNA, the CDR3 is TGCGGTGCTCGGACTAGCGGGGGGCCAGATACGCAGTATTTT. The chain has TRBV20-1 and TRBJ2-3; 14 nucleotides agree with TRBD2. Germline CDR1 and CDR2: DFQATT and SNEGSKA (reference sequence). The CDR3 has 14 residues.